One and the same sample provided the 18 T cell receptor beta chains below, sequenced in a study of OX40 agonist ivuxolimab in advanced cancers. The method was immunoSEQ multiplex PCR; TCRdb's version includes in-frame clones alone and lacks a portion of them. The sample lists some 74,000 clones, 88% occurring once. The source material was CD4+ or CD8+ T cells sorted from blood, sampled in a trial of the OX40 agonist ivuxolimab. These receptors all come from an adult with an advanced solid tumor such as melanoma, head and neck, liver or kidney cancer.

The chain is built from TRBV30 and TRBJ1-4; 7 bases line up with TRBD1. Germline loops: CDR1 GTSNPN, CDR2 SVGIG (reference sequence). Germline trimming cut 2 bases from V and 8 bases from J; bases unmatched to any gene: 5. The CDR3 has 13 residues. CDR3 residues: CAWSTGDYEKLFF. DNA of the CDR3: TGTGCCTGGAGTACAGGGGATTACGAAAAACTGTTTTTT.

The chain employs TRBV5-1 and TRBJ2-1; a weak D match, TRBD1 (7 bases). This CDR3 comprises 19 residues. Per germline, CDR1 SGHRS and CDR2 YFSETQ. V lost 1 base and J lost 3, with 23 bases in between. The CDR3 loop reads CASSLQQGILTSSYNEQFF. The CDR3 nucleotides are TGCGCCAGCAGCTTGCAACAGGGGATTTTGACTAGTAGCTACAATGAGCAGTTCTTC.

V gene TRBV11-3 combines with J gene TRBJ2-7; 9 bases are shared with TRBD2. Trimming removed 1 base from V and 3 bases from J; junction bases left unmatched: 4. Germline V gene data show CDR1 as SGHNT and CDR2 as YENEEA. CDR3 length: 15 amino acids. CDR3 in amino acids: CASSLVAGVNYEQYF. CDR3 bases: TGTGCCAGCAGCTTAGTAGCGGGAGTTAACTACGAGCAGTACTTC.

The genes are TRBV4-3 and TRBJ2-3; 8 bases align to TRBD2. Germline assignment: CDR1 LGHNA and CDR2 YSLEER. V lost 0 bases, J lost 4 bases, and 3 bases stayed unmatched. The CDR3 has 15 amino acids. The DNA for the CDR3 is TGCGCCAGCAGCCAAGATGGGACTAGGGCAGATACGCAGTATTTT. Protein sequence: CASSQDGTRADTQYF.

V is TRBV6-7 and J is TRBJ1-5, with D unresolved. TRBV6-7 is known as an ORF, though its function is uncertain. V dropped 0 bases and J dropped 0 bases, with 15 bases sitting between them. The CDR3 is 18 residues long. The CDR3: CASSYSKVASYSNQPQHF. The CDR3 DNA reads TGTGCCAGCAGTTACTCGAAAGTGGCCAGCTATAGCAATCAGCCCCAGCATTTT.

The chain's CDR3 is CASSTTRADTEAFF. The CDR3 coding sequence is TGTGCCAGTAGTACCACACGAGCGGACACTGAAGCTTTCTTT. The chain recombines TRBV19 with TRBJ1-1, with D unresolved. The CDR3 runs 14 residues. Germline V CDR1 and CDR2: LNHDA, SQIVND (reference sequence). V was shortened by 4 bases and J by 3 bases, with 12 bases between the two germline ends.

The chain is built from TRBV11-3 and TRBJ2-5; 16 bases align to TRBD2. CDR3 length: 16 residues. Germline CDR1 is SGHNT and CDR2 is YENEEA. V gave up 7 bases and J gave up 7 bases; unmatched junction bases: 9. DNA for the CDR3: TGTGCCAGCAACCGGGGACTAGCGGGGGGGCACGTGACCCAGTACTTC. Its translation: CASNRGLAGGHVTQYF.

The chain combines TRBV6-6 with TRBJ1-4; no firm D call. The CDR3 has 14 residues. Trimming pared 2 bases from V and 3 bases from J, leaving 7 bases between. Germline V lookup: CDR1 MNHNY, CDR2 SVGAGI (reference sequence). CDR3 DNA sequence: TGTGCCAGCAGTTACAGTTTGCCTAATGAAAAACTGTTTTTT. This gives the protein CASSYSLPNEKLFF.

The chain carries TRBV5-1 and TRBJ2-2; D gene unclear. This CDR3 spans 14 amino acids. The germline V and J ends were trimmed by 2 bases and 4 bases, with 9 bases remaining between them. Germline CDR1 reads SGHRS; CDR2 reads YFSETQ. The CDR3 region is CASSLSSSTGELFF. CDR3 bases: TGCGCCAGCAGCTTAAGTAGTTCCACCGGGGAGCTGTTTTTT. The whole variable domain, filled in from reference TRBV5-1 and TRBJ2-2, reads KAGVTQTPRYLIKTRGQQVTLSCSPISGHRSVSWYQQTPGQGLQFLFEYFSETQRNKGNFPGRFSGRQFSNSRSEMNVSTLELGDSALYLCASSLSSSTGELFFGEGSRLTVL.

The CDR3 DNA follows: TGTGCCAGCAGCCGTACTTACAGGGATGAAGCTTTCTTT. Translation gives CASSRTYRDEAFF. V gene TRBV7-2 combines with J gene TRBJ1-1, with a tentative D call TRBD1 (6 bases). The ends were cut back, 5 bases at V and 7 bases at J, with 14 bases in the middle. Germline lookup yields CDR1 SGHTA and CDR2 FQGNSA. CDR3 size: 13 residues.

The genes are TRBV18 and TRBJ2-7; 11 bases align to TRBD2. The CDR3 sequence is 16 residues long. Looked up from germline, CDR1 is KGHSH and CDR2 is LQKENI. V lost 3 bases, J lost 0 bases, and 4 bases stayed unmatched. CDR3: CASSPFTSGSSYEQYF. The DNA of the CDR3 is TGTGCCAGCTCACCGTTCACTAGCGGGAGCTCCTACGAGCAGTACTTC.

This CDR3 is CASSRQGRNYGYTF. In DNA, the CDR3 is TGTGCCAGCAGCCGACAGGGTAGGAACTATGGCTACACCTTC. This rearrangement joins TRBV5-4 to TRBJ1-2; TRBD1 matches at 7 bases. This CDR3 has 14 amino acids. The J segment lost 2 bases and the V segment lost 4 bases, leaving 5 bases of the junction unmatched. Germline-derived CDR1 and CDR2 are SGHNT and YYREEE (reference sequence).

The V call is TRBV15, the J call TRBJ1-2; 9 nucleotides match TRBD1. Germline CDR1 is LNHNV and CDR2 is YYDKDF (reference sequence). After removal of 0 bases from V and 6 bases from J, the junction contained 2 bases not matched to a gene. This CDR3 contains 14 residues. CDR3 nucleotides: TGTGCCACCAGCAGAGAGGGGACAGGGAATGGCTACACCTTC. As protein: CATSREGTGNGYTF. The variable domain in full, with the rest retrieved from reference TRBV15 and TRBJ1-2, is DAMVIQNPRYQVTQFGKPVTLSCSQTLNHNVMYWYQQKSSQAPKLLFHYYDKDFNNEADTPDNFQSRRPNTSFCFLDIRSPGLGDTAMYLCATSREGTGNGYTFGSGTRLTVV.

The chain links TRBV10-2 to TRBJ1-2, with TRBD1 as a possible D gene (5 bases). Germline V gene lookup returns CDR1 WSHSY and CDR2 SAAADI. This CDR3 spans 14 amino acids. V lost 9 bases and J lost 2, with 16 bases in between. The CDR3 region is CASSQGGKNYGYTF. The CDR3 region has the DNA TGCGCCAGTTCCCAGGGCGGGAAAAACTATGGCTACACCTTC.

The genes are TRBV27 and TRBJ1-5; TRBD1 matches 12 bases. This CDR3 spans 18 amino acids. V was pared by 8 bases and J by 7 bases, with 18 bases of the junction left unmatched. From germline, CDR1 is MNHEY and CDR2 SMNVEV (reference sequence). CDR3 region: CASPPLGQGARMWQPQHF. The CDR3 nucleotides read TGTGCCAGCCCCCCATTGGGACAGGGGGCGCGTATGTGGCAGCCCCAGCATTTT.

There are a few counts of this clone. The CDR3 coding sequence is TGTGCCAGCAGTTTACTCCGAGCGGCGGGAGACACCGGGGAGCTGTTTTTT. This translates into CASSLLRAAGDTGELFF. This chain links TRBV28 with TRBJ2-2, with 7 bases fitting TRBD2. The germline V gene has CDR1 MDHEN and CDR2 SYDVKM. V lost 2 bases and J lost 3; bases outside the gene matches: 9. The CDR3 is 17 amino acids.

On this clone: The same CDR3 also results from other DNA sequences found in this sample. The V call is TRBV5-1, the J call TRBJ1-1; 7 positions agree with TRBD1. Germline V lookup: CDR1 SGHRS, CDR2 YFSETQ. The CDR3 has 13 residues. V shed 0 bases and J 8 bases; nucleotides not matched to a gene: 4. The CDR3 here is CASSLGQGGEAFF. The CDR3 bases are TGCGCCAGCAGCTTGGGGCAGGGGGGGGAAGCTTTCTTT.

In DNA, the CDR3 is TGTGCCAGCAGTTTAGGGGGACTTTCCACAGATACGCAGTATTTT. Translating it yields CASSLGGLSTDTQYF. The chain combines TRBV27 with TRBJ2-3; D might be TRBD2 (6 bases). Per germline, CDR1 MNHEY and CDR2 SMNVEV (reference sequence). Deletions cut 2 bases from V and 2 bases from J, with 11 bases between. There are 15 residues in the CDR3.